This entry features one T cell receptor (beta chain) sequence. Its antigen is unidentified. The source of the sample is a study of shared clonotypes between healthy human individuals. Study summary: In total, the donors were two women and a few men aged 18 to 49. Whole-study findings and limits: Donor clonotype sharing was expected to depend on sequencing depth.

The CDR3 length is 15 residues. Germline trimming cut 6 bases from V and 3 bases from J; bases unmatched to any gene: 10. Germline-derived CDR1 and CDR2 are SGHTA and FQGNSA. At deep level, the assay was performed. Libraries were prepared by immunoSEQ multiplex PCR; TCRdb keeps only in-frame clonotypes and omits some of them. The data show about 700,000 clones, approximately 74% seen once. Sequenced sample: memory CD4+ T cells sorted from blood. Documented subset: CD45RA-negative fraction. The TCR was taken from a woman aged 25 to 39 in good health. The genes are TRBV7-2 and TRBJ1-1, with 7 bases that match TRBD1. CDR3 region: CASRPTGETYTEAFF. The CDR3, as DNA: TGTGCCAGCAGACCTACAGGGGAGACTTACACTGAAGCTTTCTTT.